Sequencing of this T cell receptor beta chain was carried out in a study of vaccination and CD4 T cells after COVID-19. At the Johns Hopkins FTIC core, DNA taken from cultured CD4+ T cells was sequenced by way of the Oncomine TCR Beta short-read assay. TCRdb re-called the PCR reads through MiXCR, storing one row per CDR3 protein. In the table there are about 10,000 distinct CDR3 sequences, just under 75% of which are singletons. Study-wide results and caveats: Post-vaccination reactive clonotypes (median around 40) did not differ significantly from post-infection (approximately 22).

The treatment is: roughly 11-day PBMC culture with coronavirus spike peptide pools or control peptides (ViraFEST assay). Comments on this clonotype: The antigen is not known.

V lost 3 bases, J lost 7 bases, and 10 bases lay in between. The CDR3 is 14 residues long. CDR1 is KGHSH, CDR2 LQKENI, per germline. The clonotype was recovered from a human donor who had recovered from COVID-19. Source material: CD4+ T cells from blood, cultured in vitro. This rearrangement joins TRBV18 to TRBJ1-6; TRBD1 is a possible D gene (5 bases). The CDR3 protein is CASSPDTQNSPLHF. The CDR3 DNA reads as TGTGCCAGCTCACCGGACACCCAAAATTCACCCCTCCACTTT.